One and the same sample provided the 4 T cell receptor beta chains below, sequenced in a study of cytomegalovirus exposure and HLA in healthy donors (dated by TCRdb to 2016 to 2017). Libraries were made using the immunoSEQ multiplex PCR assay. A mixture of 60 forward primers for TCR Vbeta segments and 13 reverse primers for TCR Jbeta segments was used in the multiplex PCR. The table was pulled from immuneACCESS by TCRdb, which kept in-frame rearrangements only. Such tables lose some clones; where checked, under half of the loss comes from unresolved V genes, and the rest has no known cause. In this sample the table shows about 160,000 clones, roughly 85% of which occur a single time. Of the sample, 1% is held by the ten largest clones. Sequencing was carried out using PBMCs. All receptors come from a boy younger than 10 in good health and CMV-seronegative.

This chain uses TRBV10-2 with TRBJ2-5; 7 positions match TRBD2. There are 13 residues in the CDR3. Trimming removed 6 bases from V and 2 bases from J; junction bases left unmatched: 3. Germline V lookup: CDR1 WSHSY, CDR2 SAAADI. CDR3 in DNA: TGCGCCAGCAGGGTGGGGGGGCAAGAGACCCAGTACTTC. Its translation is CASRVGGQETQYF.

This clone was found a few times. Other DNA sequences from this sample encode an identical CDR3 as well. This sequence joins TRBV6-1 and TRBJ1-1; TRBD1 might be the D (6 bases). Trimming cost V 5 bases and J 4 bases, with 14 bases left between them. This CDR3 comprises 14 residues. CDR1 and CDR2 from the germline V gene are MNHNS and SASEGT. The CDR3 loop reads CASSKTGLGTEAFF. CDR3 nucleotides: TGTGCCAGCAGTAAAACAGGGTTGGGCACTGAAGCTTTCTTT.

This sequence joins TRBV2 and TRBJ2-3; D gene ambiguous. The germline V gene encodes CDR1 SNHLY and CDR2 FYNNEI. Trimming removed 7 bases at V and 1 base at J, with 9 bases between. CDR3 size: 13 residues. CDR3 sequence: CASIRQGTDTQYF. The CDR3 DNA follows: TGTGCCAGCATCCGGCAGGGCACAGATACGCAGTATTTT.

This chain uses TRBV7-2 with TRBJ1-3, with a weak D call TRBD1 (6 bases). V shed 4 bases and J shed 0 bases, with 13 bases lying between them. The germline V gene encodes CDR1 SGHTA and CDR2 FQGNSA. The CDR3 length is 16 residues. DNA for the CDR3: TGTGCCAGCAGCTCGGCGGGCAGGGGCTCTGGAAACACCATATATTTT. Encoded protein: CASSSAGRGSGNTIYF. Full variable domain (remainder filled in from reference TRBV7-2 and TRBJ1-3): GAGVSQSPSNKVTEKGKDVELRCDPISGHTALYWYRQSLGQGLEFLIYFQGNSAPDKSGLPSDRFSAERTGGSVSTLTIQRTQQEDSAVYLCASSSAGRGSGNTIYFGEGSWLTVV.